These T cell receptor beta chains were read from a single sample in a study of T cells after yellow fever vaccination. TCRdb redid the calling of the 5' RACE reads with MiXCR, one entry per CDR3 protein. Of around 310,000 distinct CDR3 sequences in the sample, around 4.5% were seen once. The source was PBMCs, collected 15 days after the yellow fever booster vaccination. These receptors all stem from a man aged 18 to 29 who received the YFV17D yellow fever vaccine. The CDR3 runs from the conserved cysteine through the conserved F or W. Clone size appears in some rows only: once, few, many, or a class for an expanded clone.

CDR3: CAWSQRGAGEKLFF
V: TRBV30
size: few

CDR3: CASSYSLGAGNTIYF
V: TRBV6-5
size: many

CDR3: CASNYRYGTYNSPLHF
V: TRBV3-1
size: few

CDR3: CASSKAADTQYF
V: TRBV7-2
size: few

CDR3: CATSSPSQPQHF
V: TRBV2
size: .

CDR3: CASSLAGARRYEQYF
V: TRBV5-6
size: many

CDR3: CSANPPSGGPHRETQYF
V: TRBV20-1
size: many

CDR3: CSVIQGNTEAFF
V: TRBV29-1
size: many

CDR3: CASTLAGGQHEQFF
V: TRBV27
size: .

CDR3: CASSQGDRDQETQYF
V: TRBV4-2
size: few

CDR3: CASSLGLAGGLGEQFF
V: TRBV5-6
size: .

CDR3: CASSLTPRGAGETQYF
V: TRBV5-1
size: many

CDR3: CSARVGQGYSLFF
V: TRBV20-1
size: .

CDR3: CASSQSRTGGLRNTQYF
V: TRBV4-3
size: many

CDR3: CSANSVADTQYF
V: TRBV20-1
size: many

CDR3: CASSQGGGPSQPQHF
V: TRBV4-1
size: .

CDR3: CASRPRGRGTGELFF
V: TRBV3-1
size: few

CDR3: CASTPSPGTGVTDTQYF
V: TRBV27
size: few

CDR3: CSGRMGDGYTF
V: TRBV29-1
size: many

CDR3: CATSVKGPTDTQYF
V: TRBV24-1
size: many

CDR3: CASSLETGYGYTF
V: TRBV5-1
size: many

CDR3: CASSPSAGSRNEQFF
V: TRBV18
size: few

CDR3: CASSNRQGGIFGNTIYF
V: TRBV12-3/TRBV12-4
size: few

CDR3: CASSASGSNSPLHF
V: TRBV3-1
size: few

CDR3: CASSPRRAGLISGNTEAFF
V: TRBV7-9
size: many

CDR3: CASSPPVGNSNTEAFF
V: TRBV18
size: few

CDR3: CSARAPGLAGPPETQYF
V: TRBV20-1
size: many

CDR3: CAISDPSGGPTQYF
V: TRBV10-3
size: many

CDR3: CASSVVGDGNEKLFF
V: TRBV9
size: .

CDR3: CASPPPGRGSFGELFF
V: TRBV19
size: many

CDR3: CASSDPRGKEFF
V: TRBV12-3/TRBV12-4
size: few

CDR3: CASSPPPGTEAFF
V: TRBV3-1
size: few

CDR3: CAISESNNAGNQPQHF
V: TRBV10-3
size: .

CDR3: CASSLARTGAFGNTEAFF
V: TRBV7-9
size: many

CDR3: CASSPGTRSGYTF
V: TRBV18
size: many

CDR3: CSARGGSKSYEQYF
V: TRBV20-1
size: many

CDR3: CASSLGRGVEETQYF
V: TRBV5-4
size: .

CDR3: CASSLFLNTEAFF
V: TRBV7-9
size: many

CDR3: CASSSYQGDTEAFF
V: TRBV19
size: many

CDR3: CASRLSGANVLTF
V: TRBV27
size: many

CDR3: CASVPNQYDNEQFF
V: TRBV5-1
size: many

CDR3: CASSFRGVDGELFF
V: TRBV5-1
size: many

CDR3: CASSLDGTPYEQYF
V: TRBV5-1
size: many

CDR3: CASSQLDPANYGYTF
V: TRBV5-1
size: .

CDR3: CASRRLAETDTQYF
V: TRBV28
size: .

CDR3: CASSTPAGHNQPQHF
V: TRBV7-8
size: few

CDR3: CASSQGLAGTYEQYF
V: TRBV4-1
size: many

CDR3: CASSAARTVWQFF
V: TRBV5-1
size: .

CDR3: CASSDYNSPLHF
V: TRBV6-2/TRBV6-3
size: many

CDR3: CASSTLAQTGITDTQYF
V: TRBV6-6
size: many

CDR3: CASSSQGDRGQFF
V: TRBV5-1
size: .